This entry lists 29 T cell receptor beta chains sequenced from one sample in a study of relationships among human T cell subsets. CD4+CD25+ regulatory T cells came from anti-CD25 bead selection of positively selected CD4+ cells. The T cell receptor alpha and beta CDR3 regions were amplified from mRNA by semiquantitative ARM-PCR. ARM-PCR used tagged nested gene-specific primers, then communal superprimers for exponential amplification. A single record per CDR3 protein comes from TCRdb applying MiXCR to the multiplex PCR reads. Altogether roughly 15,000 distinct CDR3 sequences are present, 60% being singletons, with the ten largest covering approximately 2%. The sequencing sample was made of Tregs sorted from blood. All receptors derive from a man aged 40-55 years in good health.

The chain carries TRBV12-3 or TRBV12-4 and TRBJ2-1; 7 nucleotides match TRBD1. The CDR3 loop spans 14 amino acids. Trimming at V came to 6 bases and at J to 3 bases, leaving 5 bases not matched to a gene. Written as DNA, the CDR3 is TGTGCCAGCAGATCGGGACAGCACTACAATGAGCAGTTCTTC. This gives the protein CASRSGQHYNEQFF.

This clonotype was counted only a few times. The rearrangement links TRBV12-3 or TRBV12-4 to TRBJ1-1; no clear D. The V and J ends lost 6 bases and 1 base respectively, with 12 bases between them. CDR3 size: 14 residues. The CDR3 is CASRAGPTNTEAFF. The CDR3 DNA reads TGTGCCAGCAGAGCCGGGCCTACGAACACTGAAGCTTTCTTT.

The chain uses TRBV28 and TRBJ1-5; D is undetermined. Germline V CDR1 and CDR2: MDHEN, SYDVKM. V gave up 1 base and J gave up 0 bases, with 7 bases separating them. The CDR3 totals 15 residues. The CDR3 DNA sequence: TGTGCCAGCAGTTTATACCAGGATAGCAATCAGCCCCAGCATTTT. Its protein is CASSLYQDSNQPQHF.

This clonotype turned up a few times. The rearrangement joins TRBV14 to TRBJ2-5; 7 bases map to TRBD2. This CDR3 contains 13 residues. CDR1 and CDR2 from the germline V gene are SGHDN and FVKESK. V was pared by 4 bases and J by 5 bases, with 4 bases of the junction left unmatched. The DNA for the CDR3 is TGTGCCAGCAGCCGGACTAGGGTTGAGACCCAGTACTTC. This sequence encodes CASSRTRVETQYF.

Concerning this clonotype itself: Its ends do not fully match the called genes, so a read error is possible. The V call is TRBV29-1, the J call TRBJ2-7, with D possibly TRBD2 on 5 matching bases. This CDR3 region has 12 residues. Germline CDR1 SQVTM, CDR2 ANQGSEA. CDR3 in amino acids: CSVSEQDYEQYF. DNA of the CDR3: TGTAGCGTGTCGGAACAAGATTACGAGCAGTACTTC.

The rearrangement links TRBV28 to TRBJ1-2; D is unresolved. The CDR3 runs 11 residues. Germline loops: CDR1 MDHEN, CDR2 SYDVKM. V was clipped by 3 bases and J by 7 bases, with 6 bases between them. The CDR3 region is CASSFQFGYTF. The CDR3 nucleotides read TGTGCCAGCAGTTTTCAGTTTGGCTACACCTTC.

CDR3 sequence: CSVASGGTGELFF. CDR3 sequence (DNA): TGCAGCGTTGCCAGCGGAGGAACCGGGGAGCTGTTTTTT. V and J are TRBV29-1 and TRBJ2-2, with D possibly matching TRBD2 (5 bases). Germline CDR1 and CDR2: SQVTM and ANQGSEA. V shed 4 bases and J shed 5 bases, with 11 bases lying between them. The CDR3 length is 13 residues.

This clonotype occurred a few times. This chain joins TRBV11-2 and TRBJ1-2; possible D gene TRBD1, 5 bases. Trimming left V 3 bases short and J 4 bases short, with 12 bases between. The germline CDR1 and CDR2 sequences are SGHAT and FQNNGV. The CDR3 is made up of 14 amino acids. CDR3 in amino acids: CASSLGRGGYGYTF. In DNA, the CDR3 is TGTGCCAGCAGCTTGGGTAGGGGTGGCTATGGCTACACCTTC.

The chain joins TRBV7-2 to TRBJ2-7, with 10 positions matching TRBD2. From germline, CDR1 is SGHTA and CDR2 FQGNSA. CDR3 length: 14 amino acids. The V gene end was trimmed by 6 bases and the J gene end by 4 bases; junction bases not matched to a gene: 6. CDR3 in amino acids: CASRALAGVYEQYF. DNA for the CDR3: TGTGCCAGCAGGGCCCTAGCGGGAGTTTACGAGCAGTACTTC.

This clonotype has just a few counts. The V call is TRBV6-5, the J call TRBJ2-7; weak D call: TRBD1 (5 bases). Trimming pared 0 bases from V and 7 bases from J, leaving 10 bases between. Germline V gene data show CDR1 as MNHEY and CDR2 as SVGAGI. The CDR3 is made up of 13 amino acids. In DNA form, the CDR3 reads TGTGCCAGCAGTTACTCACAAAGGGGTGAGCAGTACTTC. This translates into CASSYSQRGEQYF.

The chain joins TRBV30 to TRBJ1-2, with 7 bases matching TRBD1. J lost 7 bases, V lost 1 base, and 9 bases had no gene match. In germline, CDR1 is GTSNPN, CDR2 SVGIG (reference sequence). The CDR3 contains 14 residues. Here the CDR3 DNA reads TGTGCCTGGAGTGGCGCACAGGGGCACTCTGGCTACACCTTC. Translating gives CAWSGAQGHSGYTF.

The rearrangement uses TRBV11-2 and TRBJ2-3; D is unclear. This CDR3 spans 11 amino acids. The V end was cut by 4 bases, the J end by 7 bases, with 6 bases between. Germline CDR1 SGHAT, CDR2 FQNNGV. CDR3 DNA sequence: TGTGCCAGCAGCTGGGGTAATACGCAGTATTTT. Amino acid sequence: CASSWGNTQYF.

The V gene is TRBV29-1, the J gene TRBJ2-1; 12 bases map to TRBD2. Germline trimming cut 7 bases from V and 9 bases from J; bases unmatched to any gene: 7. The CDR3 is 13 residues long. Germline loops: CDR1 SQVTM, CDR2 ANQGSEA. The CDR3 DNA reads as TGCAGCGCTGCACGACTAGCGGGAGTTGAGCAGTTCTTC. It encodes CSAARLAGVEQFF.

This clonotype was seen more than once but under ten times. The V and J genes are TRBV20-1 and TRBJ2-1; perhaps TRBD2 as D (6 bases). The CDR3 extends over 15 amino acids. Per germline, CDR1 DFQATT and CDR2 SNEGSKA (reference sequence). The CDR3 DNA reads TGCAGCGTGAGAGGGATGGAGGGCTCCTACAATGAGCAGTTCTTC. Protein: CSVRGMEGSYNEQFF.

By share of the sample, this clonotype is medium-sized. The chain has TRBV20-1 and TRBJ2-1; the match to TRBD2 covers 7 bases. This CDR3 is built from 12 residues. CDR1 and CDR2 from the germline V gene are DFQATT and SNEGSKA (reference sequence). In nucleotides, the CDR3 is TGCAGCAGGACTAGTGATTACAATGAGCAGTTCTTC. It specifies CSRTSDYNEQFF.

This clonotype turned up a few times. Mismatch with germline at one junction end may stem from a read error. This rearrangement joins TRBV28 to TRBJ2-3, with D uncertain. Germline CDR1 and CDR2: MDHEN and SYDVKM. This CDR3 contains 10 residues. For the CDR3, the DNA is TGTGCCAGCAGTTTGAACGAGCAGTACTTT. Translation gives CASSLNEQYF.

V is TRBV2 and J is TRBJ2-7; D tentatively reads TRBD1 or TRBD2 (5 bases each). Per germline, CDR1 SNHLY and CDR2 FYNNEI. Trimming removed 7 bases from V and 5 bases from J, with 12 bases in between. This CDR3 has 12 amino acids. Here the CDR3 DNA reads TGTGCCAGCACCTTGATGGGGGACGAGCAGTACTTC. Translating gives CASTLMGDEQYF.

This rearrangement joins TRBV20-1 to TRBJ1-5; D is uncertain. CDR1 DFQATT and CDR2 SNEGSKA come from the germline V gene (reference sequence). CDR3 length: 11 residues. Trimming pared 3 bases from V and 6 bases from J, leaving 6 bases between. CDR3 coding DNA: TGCAGTGCTAGGCACGGTCAGCCCCAGCATTTT. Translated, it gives CSARHGQPQHF.

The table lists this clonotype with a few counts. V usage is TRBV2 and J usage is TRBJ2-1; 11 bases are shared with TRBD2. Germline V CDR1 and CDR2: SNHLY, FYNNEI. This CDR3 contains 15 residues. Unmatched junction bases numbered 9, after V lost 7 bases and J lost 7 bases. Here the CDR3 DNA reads TGTGCCAGCAAGAAACTAGCGGGGGCCTTTAATGAGCAGTTCTTC. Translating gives CASKKLAGAFNEQFF.

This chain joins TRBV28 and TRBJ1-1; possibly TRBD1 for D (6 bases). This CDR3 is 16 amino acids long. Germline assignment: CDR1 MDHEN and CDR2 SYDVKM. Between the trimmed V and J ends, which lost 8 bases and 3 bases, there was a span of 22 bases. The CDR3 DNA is TGTGCCAGCGGGCGGCAGGGGATAGACGTCGACACTGAAGCTTTCTTT. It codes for CASGRQGIDVDTEAFF. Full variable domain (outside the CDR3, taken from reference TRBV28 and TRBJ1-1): DVKVTQSSRYLVKRTGEKVFLECVQDMDHENMFWYRQDPGLGLRLIYFSYDVKMKEKGDIPEGYSVSREKKERFSLILESASTNQTSMYLCASGRQGIDVDTEAFFGQGTRLTVV.

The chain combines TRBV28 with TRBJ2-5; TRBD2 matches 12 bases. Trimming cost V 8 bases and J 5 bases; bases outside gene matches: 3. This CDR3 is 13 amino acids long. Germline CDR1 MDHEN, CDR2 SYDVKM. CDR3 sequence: CASLTSGSETQYF. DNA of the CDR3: TGTGCCAGCCTGACTAGCGGGAGCGAGACCCAGTACTTC.

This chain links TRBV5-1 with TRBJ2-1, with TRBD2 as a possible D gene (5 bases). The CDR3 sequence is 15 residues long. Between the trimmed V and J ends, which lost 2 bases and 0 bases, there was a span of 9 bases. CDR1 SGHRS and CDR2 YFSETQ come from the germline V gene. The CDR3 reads CASSFGDSSYNEQFF. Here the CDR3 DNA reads TGCGCCAGCAGCTTCGGGGATAGCTCCTACAATGAGCAGTTCTTC.

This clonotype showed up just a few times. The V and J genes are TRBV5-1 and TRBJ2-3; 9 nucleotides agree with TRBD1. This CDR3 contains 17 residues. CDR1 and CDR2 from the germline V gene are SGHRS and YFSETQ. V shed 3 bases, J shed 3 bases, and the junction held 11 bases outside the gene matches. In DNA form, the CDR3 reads TGCGCCAGCAGCTCTCAACCACTACAGGGGGCAACAGATACGCAGTATTTT. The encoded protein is CASSSQPLQGATDTQYF.

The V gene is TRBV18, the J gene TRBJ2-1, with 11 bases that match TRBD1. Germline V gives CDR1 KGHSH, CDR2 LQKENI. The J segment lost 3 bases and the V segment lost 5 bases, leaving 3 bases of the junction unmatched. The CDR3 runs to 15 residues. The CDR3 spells CASSNGTGGYNEQFF. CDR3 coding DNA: TGTGCCAGCTCAAACGGGACAGGGGGCTACAATGAGCAGTTCTTC.

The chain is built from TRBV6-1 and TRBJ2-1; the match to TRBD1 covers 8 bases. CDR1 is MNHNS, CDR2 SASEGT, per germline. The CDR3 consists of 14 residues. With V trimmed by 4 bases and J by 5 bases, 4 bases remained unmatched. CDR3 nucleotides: TGTGCCAGCAGTGGACAGGGGAGTAACAATGAGCAGTTCTTC. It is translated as CASSGQGSNNEQFF.

Written as DNA, the CDR3 is TGTGCCTGGAGCTACAACTCTGGAAACACCATATATTTT. This encodes CAWSYNSGNTIYF. The chain has TRBV30 and TRBJ1-3, with unresolved D. V was clipped by 3 bases and J by 0 bases, with 6 bases between them. CDR1 and CDR2 (germline): GTSNPN, SVGIG (reference sequence). The CDR3 extends over 13 amino acids.

DNA of the CDR3: TGTGCCAGCAGTTTAGGGACTTCCAACAATGAGCAGTTCTTC. It codes for CASSLGTSNNEQFF. The gene calls are TRBV28 and TRBJ2-1; TRBD2 might be the D (6 bases). Germline-derived CDR1 and CDR2 are MDHEN and SYDVKM. This CDR3 has 14 residues. V lost 2 bases to trimming and J lost 5 bases, with 10 bases between them.

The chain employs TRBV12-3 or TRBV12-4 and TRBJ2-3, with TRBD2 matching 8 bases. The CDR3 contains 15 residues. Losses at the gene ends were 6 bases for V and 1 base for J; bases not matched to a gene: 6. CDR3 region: CASSPSGSGTDTQYF. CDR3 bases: TGTGCCAGCAGCCCAAGCGGGAGTGGCACAGATACGCAGTATTTT.

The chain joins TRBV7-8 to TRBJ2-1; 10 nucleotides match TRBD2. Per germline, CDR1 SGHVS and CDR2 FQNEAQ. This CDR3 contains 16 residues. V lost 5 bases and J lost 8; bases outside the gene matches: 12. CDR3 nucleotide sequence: TGTGCCAGCAGCCCGCGGGCCAGCGGGGGGGCCTATGAGCAGTTCTTC. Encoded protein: CASSPRASGGAYEQFF.